This TCR beta chain comes out of a study of OX40 agonist ivuxolimab in advanced cancers. Produced via immunoSEQ multiplex PCR; TCRdb's table is partial and in-frame only. The table includes approximately 82,000 clones, approximately 87% detected once. Patients had blood sampled at baseline and again on cycle 4 day 1 and cycle 7 day 1. Study-level points and caveats: Clonal expansion from baseline to week 6 occurred in both CD4+ and CD8+ T cells. Undetermined was the antigen specificity of the expanded peripheral T cells. The average count of expanded clones was higher among CD8+ T cells than among CD4+.

Worth noting for this clone: What it binds is not known.

Per the germline V gene, CDR1 is LNHDA and CDR2 is SQIVND (reference sequence). The CDR3 length is 12 residues. Trimming cost V 3 bases and J 9 bases, with 11 bases left between them. This material consisted of CD4+ or CD8+ T cells sorted from blood, taken in a trial of the OX40 agonist ivuxolimab. The sequence came from an adult with an advanced solid tumor such as melanoma, head and neck, liver or kidney cancer. This chain connects TRBV19 to TRBJ1-1, with a possible D match to TRBD1 (5 bases). CDR3: CASSIGSGQAFF. DNA for the CDR3: TGTGCCAGTAGTATTGGGTCAGGGCAAGCTTTCTTT.